These 26 T cell receptor beta chains were sequenced from one sample in a study of cytomegalovirus exposure and HLA in healthy donors. Researchers ran the PCR with 60 Vbeta and 13 Jbeta primers. Measured with immunoSEQ multiplex PCR; TCRdb has only the in-frame clones, and not every one. The sample records approximately 110,000 clones, roughly 79% being singletons. The sequenced sample consisted of PBMCs. The origin of the receptors is a woman between 45 and 60 years old in good health and CMV-seropositive.

CDR3 nucleotide sequence: TGTGCCAGCAGCAGCGAGATCGGTCTAGCGGGAGCCCTCGAGCAGTACTTC. It is translated as CASSSEIGLAGALEQYF. V and J are TRBV5-4 and TRBJ2-7, with 10 nucleotides matching TRBD2. Per germline, CDR1 SGHNT and CDR2 YYREEE (reference sequence). V shed 4 bases and J 6 bases; nucleotides not matched to a gene: 16. The CDR3 contains 17 residues.

The genes are TRBV7-9 and TRBJ2-6; D possibly corresponds to TRBD1 (5 bases). V lost 0 bases to trimming and J lost 2 bases, with 11 bases between them. The length of the CDR3 is 17 residues. Per germline, CDR1 SEHNR and CDR2 FQNEAQ (reference sequence). Here the CDR3 reads CASSLATAGAGANVLTF. In DNA, the CDR3 is TGTGCCAGCAGCTTAGCGACAGCCGGCGCTGGGGCCAACGTCCTGACTTTC.

The CDR3 sequence: CASSIGTGGTYGYTF. CDR3 bases: TGTGCCAGCAGCATAGGGACAGGGGGGACTTATGGCTACACCTTC. This rearrangement joins TRBV4-2 to TRBJ1-2; TRBD1 aligns across 11 bases. Germline lookup yields CDR1 LGHNA and CDR2 YNFKEQ. This CDR3 spans 15 amino acids. V lost 5 bases and J lost 5; bases outside the gene matches: 7.

In DNA, the CDR3 is TGTGCCAGTAGTATCTCAAGGGGGCCCTACGAGCAGTACTTC. Its translation is CASSISRGPYEQYF. This chain joins TRBV19 and TRBJ2-5; 7 positions agree with TRBD1. The better agreement between TRBJ2-7 and the DNA end casts doubt on the J call. The CDR3 is made up of 14 amino acids. The V gene's germline CDR1 is LNHDA and CDR2 SQIVND (reference sequence).

This chain connects TRBV27 to TRBJ2-7, with 8 bases aligning to TRBD1. The CDR3 is 15 amino acids. V shed 3 bases and J 2 bases; nucleotides not matched to a gene: 6. CDR1 MNHEY and CDR2 SMNVEV come from the germline V gene (reference sequence). The CDR3 DNA is TGTGCCAGCAGTTTTAATCAGGGGGCTGCCTACGAGCAGTACTTC. Translating it yields CASSFNQGAAYEQYF.

The chain links TRBV10-2 to TRBJ1-6; 8 bases map to TRBD1. Germline CDR1 and CDR2: WSHSY and SAAADI. This CDR3 spans 13 amino acids. Unmatched junction bases numbered 6, after V lost 9 bases and J lost 8 bases. CDR3 in amino acids: CASSGTGDSPLHF. The CDR3 DNA follows: TGCGCCAGTTCAGGGACAGGTGATTCACCCCTCCACTTT.

J is TRBJ1-1 and V is TRBV10-3; 7 bases align to TRBD1. Germline V gene data show CDR1 as ENHRY and CDR2 as SYGVKD. V lost 6 bases, J lost 1 base, and 5 bases stayed unmatched. The CDR3 runs 14 residues. CDR3 DNA sequence: TGTGCCATCAGGGCCACAGGGGAGAACACTGAAGCTTTCTTT. It specifies CAIRATGENTEAFF.

This chain joins TRBV7-6 and TRBJ2-2; D remains unclear. Per the germline V gene, CDR1 is SGHVS and CDR2 is FNYEAQ. The CDR3 has 12 amino acids. The V end was cut by 5 bases, the J end by 6 bases, with 7 bases between. Written as DNA, the CDR3 is TGTGCCAGCAGCGGGCCTGCCGGGGAGCTGTTTTTT. Amino acids: CASSGPAGELFF.

This clone came up a few times. The chain carries TRBV7-2 and TRBJ1-1; D is ambiguous. There are 15 residues in the CDR3. Germline CDR1 is SGHTA and CDR2 is FQGNSA. Trimming removed 3 bases at V and 1 base at J, with 12 bases between. The CDR3 spells CASSLLRASNTEAFF. Here the CDR3 DNA reads TGTGCCAGCAGCTTGCTGAGGGCGTCGAACACTGAAGCTTTCTTT.

In this sample, this clone turned up a few times. This chain joins TRBV11-3 and TRBJ1-3, with D possibly being TRBD1 (5 bases). Trimming cost V 4 bases and J 2 bases, with 18 bases left between them. Germline CDR1 and CDR2: SGHNT and YENEEA. There are 17 residues in the CDR3. CDR3 sequence: CASSYLVGLGPGNTIYF. In DNA form, the CDR3 reads TGTGCCAGCAGCTATCTAGTGGGGCTGGGTCCTGGAAACACCATATATTTT.

The rearrangement joins TRBV27 to TRBJ1-2, with a tentative D call TRBD1 (5 bases). The V and J ends lost 1 base and 2 bases respectively, with 8 bases between them. The CDR3 is 14 amino acids. Germline assignment: CDR1 MNHEY and CDR2 SMNVEV (reference sequence). In nucleotides, the CDR3 is TGTGCCAGCAGTTTATTGGACATGAACTATGGCTACACCTTC. It encodes CASSLLDMNYGYTF.

This sequence joins TRBV27 and TRBJ2-5; D is perhaps TRBD2 (6 bases). The closer fit of TRBJ2-7 to the DNA end suggests the J call may be wrong. This CDR3 is built from 16 residues. Per germline, CDR1 MNHEY and CDR2 SMNVEV (reference sequence). The DNA for the CDR3 is TGTGCCAGCACCTGGGGAGGACGTATGGCCCTGAACGAGCAGTACTTC. Protein: CASTWGGRMALNEQYF.

The chain recombines TRBV5-4 with TRBJ1-2, with D perhaps TRBD1 (6 bases). The CDR3 length is 13 residues. Germline CDR1 reads SGHNT; CDR2 reads YYREEE (reference sequence). With 0 bases removed from V and 8 bases from J, the gap between germline ends came to 11 bases. CDR3 loop: CASSLDRDRGYTF. The CDR3, as DNA: TGTGCCAGCAGCTTGGACAGGGATCGCGGCTACACCTTC. The variable domain in full, completed from reference TRBV5-4 and TRBJ1-2, reads ETGVTQSPTHLIKTRGQQVTLRCSSQSGHNTVSWYQQALGQGPQFIFQYYREEENGRGNFPPRFSGLQFPNYSSELNVNALELDDSALYLCASSLDRDRGYTFGSGTRLTVV.

V usage is TRBV7-2 and J usage is TRBJ1-1; 8 bases fit TRBD1. V shed 4 bases, J shed 4 bases, and the junction held 8 bases outside the gene matches. Germline values: CDR1 SGHTA, CDR2 FQGNSA. CDR3 size: 15 residues. In nucleotides, the CDR3 is TGTGCCAGCAGCTCCTCAGGGGGCTTCGGCACTGAAGCTTTCTTT. This gives the protein CASSSSGGFGTEAFF.

The table lists this clone with a count of one. V gene TRBV10-3 combines with J gene TRBJ1-2; D call uncertain. The V end was cut by 3 bases, the J end by 3 bases, with 14 bases between. Looked up from germline, CDR1 is ENHRY and CDR2 is SYGVKD. The CDR3 sequence is 15 residues long. The CDR3 protein is CAISEGGNVDYGYTF. CDR3 nucleotide sequence: TGTGCCATCAGTGAAGGCGGGAACGTAGACTATGGCTACACCTTC.

This chain uses TRBV7-2 with TRBJ2-3, with 11 bases matching TRBD2. CDR1 and CDR2 from the germline V gene are SGHTA and FQGNSA. There are 15 residues in the CDR3. V lost 5 bases, J lost 5 bases, and 6 bases stayed unmatched. The CDR3 here is CASSLSGGAGDTQYF. The CDR3 region has the DNA TGTGCCAGCAGCCTTAGCGGGGGGGCTGGAGATACGCAGTATTTT.

The rearrangement links TRBV6-5 to TRBJ2-1, with TRBD2 matching over 9 bases. Germline V gives CDR1 MNHEY, CDR2 SVGAGI. V lost 4 bases and J lost 1; bases outside the gene matches: 5. CDR3 size: 16 residues. This chain's CDR3 is CASSSSGESSYNEQFF. The CDR3 DNA reads as TGTGCCAGCAGTTCTAGCGGGGAGTCGTCCTACAATGAGCAGTTCTTC.

This chain uses TRBV19 with TRBJ1-5; TRBD1 is a possible D gene (5 bases). The CDR3 is 15 amino acids. Germline values: CDR1 LNHDA, CDR2 SQIVND (reference sequence). Trimming shortened V by 4 bases and J by 8 bases, and 18 bases separated the two germline ends. The CDR3: CASSTRTLRGEPQHF. CDR3 coding DNA: TGTGCCAGTAGTACCCGGACACTCCGGGGGGAGCCCCAGCATTTT.

The chain employs TRBV14 and TRBJ1-2; perhaps TRBD1 as D (5 bases). CDR3 length: 15 amino acids. V was trimmed by 1 base and J by 5 bases, leaving 14 bases between them. Germline V lookup: CDR1 SGHDN, CDR2 FVKESK. The CDR3 protein is CASSQAHGGRYGYTF. CDR3 sequence (DNA): TGTGCCAGCAGCCAAGCGCACGGGGGAAGGTATGGCTACACCTTC.

The chain carries TRBV6-5 and TRBJ1-5, with 7 positions matching TRBD1. This CDR3 comprises 15 residues. CDR1 MNHEY and CDR2 SVGAGI come from the germline V gene. V lost 6 bases, J lost 1 base, and 6 bases stayed unmatched. The CDR3 coding sequence is TGTGCCAGCAGCAGGGACAGACTAAGCAATCAGCCCCAGCATTTT. This gives the protein CASSRDRLSNQPQHF.

This clone has just a few counts. V gene TRBV19 combines with J gene TRBJ2-3; 10 bases fit TRBD2. Germline V gene data show CDR1 as LNHDA and CDR2 as SQIVND (reference sequence). Trimming at V came to 8 bases and at J to 2 bases, leaving 16 bases not matched to a gene. CDR3 length equals 18 residues. CDR3 coding DNA: TGTGCCAGTGATAATCGCCCGGGGACTAGCGCCTTCACAGATACGCAGTATTTT. Amino acids: CASDNRPGTSAFTDTQYF.

The chain employs TRBV5-4 and TRBJ2-3, with 7 bases fitting TRBD2. Unmatched junction bases numbered 5, after V lost 1 base and J lost 0 bases. Germline CDR1 is SGHNT and CDR2 is YYREEE (reference sequence). The CDR3 extends over 16 amino acids. The CDR3, as DNA: TGTGCCAGCAGCTTGAAAAGCGGGGCCAGCACAGATACGCAGTATTTT. Translating gives CASSLKSGASTDTQYF. The full variable domain, rest sourced from reference TRBV5-4 and TRBJ2-3, is ETGVTQSPTHLIKTRGQQVTLRCSSQSGHNTVSWYQQALGQGPQFIFQYYREEENGRGNFPPRFSGLQFPNYSSELNVNALELDDSALYLCASSLKSGASTDTQYFGPGTRLTVL.

The chain combines TRBV5-4 with TRBJ2-2, with 9 bases aligning to TRBD1. CDR3 length equals 16 residues. Germline CDR1 and CDR2: SGHNT and YYREEE (reference sequence). Trimming took 4 bases from V and 7 from J; bases not matched to a gene: 11. The CDR3 protein is CASSAPGTGISGELFF. The DNA for the CDR3 is TGTGCCAGCAGCGCGCCCGGGACAGGGATAAGCGGGGAGCTGTTTTTT.

V and J are TRBV27 and TRBJ1-1; tentative D call: TRBD1 (5 bases). The germline CDR1 and CDR2 sequences are MNHEY and SMNVEV (reference sequence). CDR3 length: 15 residues. Trimming took off 3 bases at V and 4 bases at J, with 15 bases between the two ends. The CDR3 sequence is CASSLGPAFGTEAFF. The CDR3 DNA is TGTGCCAGCAGTTTGGGGCCGGCATTTGGCACTGAAGCTTTCTTT.

The chain combines TRBV2 with TRBJ1-4; D is uncertain. CDR1 and CDR2 (germline): SNHLY, FYNNEI. V was pared by 7 bases and J by 5 bases, with 17 bases between. The length of the CDR3 is 15 residues. In DNA form, the CDR3 reads TGTGCCAGCACCGACTTGGTGGAGGCCAATGAAAAACTGTTTTTT. It yields the protein CASTDLVEANEKLFF.

This clone was counted between two and nine times. The V call is TRBV6-5, the J call TRBJ2-5; 10 bases map to TRBD2. The germline V gene has CDR1 MNHEY and CDR2 SVGAGI. This CDR3 has 15 residues. Trimming took 2 bases from V and 2 from J; bases not matched to a gene: 2. CDR3 bases: TGTGCCAGCAGTTACCCGACTAGCGGGCAAGAGACCCAGTACTTC. It specifies CASSYPTSGQETQYF.